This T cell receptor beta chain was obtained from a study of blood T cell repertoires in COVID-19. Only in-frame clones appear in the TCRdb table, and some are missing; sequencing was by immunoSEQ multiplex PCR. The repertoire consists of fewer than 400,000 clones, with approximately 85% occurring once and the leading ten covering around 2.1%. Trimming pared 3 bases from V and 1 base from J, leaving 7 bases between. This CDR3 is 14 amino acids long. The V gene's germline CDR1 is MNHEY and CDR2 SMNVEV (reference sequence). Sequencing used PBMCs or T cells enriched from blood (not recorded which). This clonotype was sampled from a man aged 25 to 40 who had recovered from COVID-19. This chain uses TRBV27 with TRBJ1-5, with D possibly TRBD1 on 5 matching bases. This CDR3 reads CASSFGGSNQPQHF. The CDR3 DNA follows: TGTGCCAGCAGTTTCGGGGGGAGCAATCAGCCCCAGCATTTT.